This T cell receptor beta chain was captured by sequencing in a study of molecular identifiers for immune sequencing clone quantification (dated by TCRdb to the late 2010s). With respect to the entire study: For a replicate experiment, RNA from around 20,000 or 99,000 naive CD8 T cells was divided into five aliquots, of which four were sequenced. This methods study used CD8 T cells to benchmark TCR RNA copy counting and molecular-identifier clustering-based TCR repertoire sequencing (MIDCIRS). Study-wide findings and limitations: Modeling estimated around 3 recovered TCR RNA copies per cell, compared with around 9.7 by digital PCR, which implies 25% to 30% capture efficiency. Highly expanded clone sizes could be underestimated if identical TCR molecules share a barcode. The naive libraries included spiked-in Jurkat TCR RNA (over nine copies' worth), and this RNA is not part of the donor repertoire. Without barcode sub-clustering, chimeric consensus sequences inflated TCR diversity; chimeras reached as high as 47%. Spiked-in Jurkat TCR RNA equivalent to a single cell was reported to be detectable even among fewer than 1.2 million naive CD8 T cells. In CMV-specific effector cells, clones with more than 20 RNA copies contained over 98% of molecules, whereas in naive cells such clones contained under 1% of molecules.

On this clonotype itself: The specificity of this receptor is unknown. Per-base qualities were not stored, and no clone one base away is much larger.

Libraries of naive CD8 T cells were built from anywhere between about 19,000 and 1,100,000 sorted cells, with 10%, 30% or 50% of the purified RNA used. On a BD FACSAria II, naive CD8 T cells were FACS-sorted as CD8+CD4-CCR7+CD45RA+ and collected into RLT Plus buffer. Detection sensitivity was tested by spiking Jurkat RNA equal to some 11 TCR copies' worth into samples containing roughly 18,000-1,000,000 naive CD8 T cells. CD8 T cells were enriched using RosetteSep CD8+ T Cell Enrichment Cocktail and Ficoll-Paque, and the enriched cells then underwent ACK red cell lysis. V gives up 5 bases and J gives up 1 base, and the segment between their germline ends measures 19 bases. CDR3 length: 17 amino acids, cysteine to phenylalanine. The retained sequence is limited to the CDR3, 51 bases, with the frame set at the first base. To prepare the library, PCR was applied. Sequencer: NextSeq 500. Bulk TCR libraries were generated as previously described, with the TCR primers listed in Table S5 used. The Qiagen AllPrep DNA/RNA kit was used to purify total RNA. Before any analysis, reads coming from multiple sequencing runs of the same library were combined into one pool. The authors processed their data as follows. Reads were retained only if an exact TCR constant sequence was present, and the retained reads were trimmed to 150 nt and grouped according to their 12-nt molecular barcodes. Reads within each barcode group were sub-clustered using a 15% Levenshtein threshold, and quality-weighted consensus sequences were constructed for each RNA molecule. Non-functional sequences were discarded, and so were lower-count sequences lying one edit away from another sequence. Based on a fit of two negative binomial distributions, barcode sub-clusters having less than 20% of the maximum read count were discarded. The public reads were reanalyzed by TCRdb: fastp trimming at Q25, MiXCR alignment, in-frame beta chains only. All rows with the same CDR3 protein become a single entry with the most common DNA and genes. TCRdb, not the authors, supplied the V and J calls. In all, the sample holds 45,000 to 60,000 distinct CDR3 sequences, and just over 35% of those were seen once. The ten biggest clones cover approximately 4.2% of the sample.

The TCR originated in a human donor in good health. Some libraries in this study had Jurkat cell RNA spiked in. Recombination connected TRBV23-1 to TRBJ2-3, with the D gene not confidently named. TRBV23-1 counts as an open reading frame of uncertain function. The sequenced material came from naive CD8+ T cells from blood, with Jurkat cell RNA spiked in. The sample's cell subset or site label is to be understood as: FACS-sorted CD8+CD4-CCR7+CD45RA+ naive T cells. The CDR3 reads as follows: CASSSPAAPTGTDTQYF. The DNA sequence is given as TGCGCCAGCAGTTCACCTGCGGCGCCCACAGGCACAGATACGCAGTATTTT.